The following is a TCR beta chain sequence with its context. Its antigen is unidentified. The sequenced fragment ends 3 residues before the CDR3 boundary, so the rest is inferred from the germline J gene. TCRdb's copy holds only in-frame clones and misses some; the assay was immunoSEQ multiplex PCR. The sample yields tens of thousands of clones, of which the top ten take up 22%. The data stem from a study of T cells in women clearing cervical HPV infection. Study results and caveats: TRBV6-7 abundance was lower in cases than controls (around 0.1% versus 0.15%).

Cervical HPV DNA detected by MY09/MY11 PCR, typed by dot-blot. Germline CDR1 KGHSH, CDR2 LQKENI. The CDR3 covers 14 residues. The receptor was isolated from a woman aged 18 to 75 with a cervical HPV16 infection that either progressed to CIN3+ or cleared (not recorded which). Sequenced input: blood buffy coat. The chain combines TRBV18 with TRBJ1-2; D is possibly TRBD1 (6 bases). The covered CDR3 bases are TGTGCCAGCTCACCGACAGGTCCCCCTCGAGAC. It translates to CASSPTGPPRD. The entire CDR3 reads CASSPTGPPRDYTF.